The present T cell receptor (beta chain) was sequenced within a study of blood T cell repertoires in COVID-19. Study at large: Sites in the United States, Italy and Spain provided acute and convalescent COVID-19 samples.

Generated by immunoSEQ multiplex PCR, the TCRdb table keeps only in-frame clones and is missing some. The sample holds around 200,000 clones, about 80% seen once. The CDR3 loop spans 17 amino acids. Per the germline V gene, CDR1 is SGHTA and CDR2 is FQGNSA. V lost 0 bases and J lost 6, with 18 bases in between. The source is a woman in her 40s with active or convalescent COVID-19. The chain links TRBV7-2 to TRBJ1-5; D gene unclear. The specimen was peripheral blood. The CDR3 region is CASSLALSPGGGQPQHF. DNA for the CDR3: TGTGCCAGCAGCTTAGCGCTATCCCCTGGAGGTGGTCAGCCCCAGCATTTT.